These 9 T cell receptor beta chains originate from one sample sequenced in a study of breast tumors, draining lymph nodes, adjacent tissues. Axillary draining lymph nodes of breast cancer patients supplied the node samples. TCRdb independently ran MiXCR on the multiplex PCR reads; one entry per CDR3 protein. Here the sample spans more than 200,000 distinct CDR3 sequences, 32% being singletons. Material: axillary lymph node tissue. These receptors were collected from a female donor with breast cancer. Some clones in this sample may be carry-over from other donors' samples.

This clonotype was seen at least ten times. The rearrangement links TRBV19 to TRBJ2-1; no definite D call. Germline lookup yields CDR1 LNHDA and CDR2 SQIVND (reference sequence). This CDR3 has 14 amino acids. V was clipped by 6 bases and J by 4 bases, with 13 bases between them. DNA for the CDR3: TGTGCCAGTAGCTACAGACTTTCTTACAATGAGCAGTTCTTC. Its protein is CASSYRLSYNEQFF.

The rearrangement joins TRBV15 to TRBJ2-2, with a weak D call TRBD1 (6 bases). With 1 base removed from V and 7 bases from J, the gap between germline ends came to 7 bases. This CDR3 has 13 residues. Germline values: CDR1 LNHNV, CDR2 YYDKDF (reference sequence). The CDR3 sequence: CATSRGGHGELFF. The CDR3 nucleotides read TGTGCCACCAGCAGAGGGGGACACGGGGAGCTGTTTTTT. The variable domain in full, completed from reference TRBV15 and TRBJ2-2, reads DAMVIQNPRYQVTQFGKPVTLSCSQTLNHNVMYWYQQKSSQAPKLLFHYYDKDFNNEADTPDNFQSRRPNTSFCFLDIRSPGLGDTAMYLCATSRGGHGELFFGEGSRLTVL.

This clonotype was seen at least ten times. J is TRBJ2-5 and V is TRBV7-3, with TRBD2 matching over 8 bases. The CDR3 length is 15 residues. CDR1 SGHTA and CDR2 FQGTGA come from the germline V gene. Germline trimming cut 5 bases from V and 5 bases from J; bases unmatched to any gene: 10. The CDR3 DNA sequence: TGTGCCAGCAGCCTACTACGGGGGGGAATGGAGACCCAGTACTTC. This gives the protein CASSLLRGGMETQYF.

There are many counts of this clonotype. The chain carries TRBV29-1 and TRBJ2-7; 10 nucleotides line up with TRBD1. V lost 7 bases and J lost 7; bases outside the gene matches: 7. Germline CDR1 is SQVTM and CDR2 is ANQGSEA. The CDR3 covers 12 residues. For the CDR3, the DNA is TGCAGCGCAAGGACAGGGGGTTTGGAGCAGTACTTC. This encodes CSARTGGLEQYF.

This clonotype was detected ten times or more. This chain uses TRBV5-6 with TRBJ2-7; D unresolved. V dropped 4 bases and J dropped 0 bases, with 11 bases sitting between them. The CDR3 is 14 amino acids. From germline, CDR1 is SGHDT and CDR2 YYEEEE. CDR3 residues: CASSPEWPSYEQYF. CDR3 bases: TGTGCCAGCAGCCCGGAGTGGCCCTCCTACGAGCAGTACTTC.

Many counts were recorded for this clonotype. This chain joins TRBV5-1 and TRBJ2-3; D call uncertain. The CDR3 is 14 amino acids. Germline V CDR1 and CDR2: SGHRS, YFSETQ. Trimming removed 0 bases from V and 3 bases from J, with 8 bases in between. CDR3 residues: CASSLEGLTDTQYF. Written as DNA, the CDR3 is TGCGCCAGCAGCTTGGAAGGGCTTACAGATACGCAGTATTTT. Full variable domain (outside the CDR3, taken from reference TRBV5-1 and TRBJ2-3): KAGVTQTPRYLIKTRGQQVTLSCSPISGHRSVSWYQQTPGQGLQFLFEYFSETQRNKGNFPGRFSGRQFSNSRSEMNVSTLELGDSALYLCASSLEGLTDTQYFGPGTRLTVL.

This clonotype was seen repeatedly, ten times or more. This sequence joins TRBV19 and TRBJ2-5; D gene ambiguous. Germline V gene data show CDR1 as LNHDA and CDR2 as SQIVND (reference sequence). This CDR3 has 16 residues. V lost 3 bases and J 7 bases, leaving 21 bases between the germline ends. The CDR3 is CASSMSAPDTYGTQYF. In nucleotides, the CDR3 is TGTGCCAGTAGTATGAGCGCACCAGACACCTACGGGACCCAGTACTTC.

This chain connects TRBV29-1 to TRBJ1-2, with no clear D. V dropped 5 bases and J dropped 0 bases, with 7 bases sitting between them. This CDR3 region has 12 residues. Germline V lookup: CDR1 SQVTM, CDR2 ANQGSEA. The CDR3 protein is CSVQCANYGYTF. Written as DNA, the CDR3 is TGCAGCGTTCAATGTGCTAACTATGGCTACACCTTC. Full variable domain (outside the CDR3, taken from reference TRBV29-1 and TRBJ1-2): SAVISQKPSRDICQRGTSLTIQCQVDSQVTMMFWYRQQPGQSLTLIATANQGSEATYESGFVIDKFPISRPNLTFSTLTVSNMSPEDSSIYLCSVQCANYGYTFGSGTRLTVV.

This clonotype was seen repeatedly, ten times or more. The rearrangement joins TRBV20-1 to TRBJ2-1; either TRBD1 or TRBD2 may supply D (5 bases each). Looked up from germline, CDR1 is DFQATT and CDR2 is SNEGSKA (reference sequence). CDR3 length: 17 residues. V was pared by 0 bases and J by 0 bases, with 15 bases between. CDR3 sequence reads: CSARDGTALSSYNEQFF. CDR3 bases: TGCAGTGCTAGAGATGGGACGGCCCTTAGCTCCTACAATGAGCAGTTCTTC.